This T cell receptor beta chain was retrieved from a study of blood T cell repertoires in COVID-19. At the level of the study: COVID-19 samples from acute and convalescent phases originated in the United States, Italy and Spain. T cells, B-cell-depleted T cells, or PBMCs provided the cDNA or gDNA that served as material.

Per the authors' pipeline: From reference gene primer amplification, estimates of nucleated cell counts were derived. Measured with immunoSEQ multiplex PCR; TCRdb has only the in-frame clones, and not every one. That table is the source of V, J and clone size, and D and trimming were worked out from the DNA. There are approximately 44,000 clones in the sample; 86% occur only once, and more than 6.5% lies in the top ten. This CDR3 comprises 12 residues. Unmatched junction bases numbered 3, after V lost 7 bases and J lost 5 bases. The J gene is TRBJ2-5, the V gene TRBV12-3 or TRBV12-4, with 8 bases lining up with TRBD2. The receptor was isolated from a man between 60 and 75 years old with active COVID-19. The source material was peripheral blood. The CDR3 bases are TGTGCCAGCACCCCGGGAGGGGAGACCCAGTACTTC. Its protein product is CASTPGGETQYF.